Below are 30 T cell receptor beta chains sequenced from a single sample in a study of T-cell reconstitution after alpha-beta-depleted transplantation in children. It was with unique molecular identifiers that the TCRbeta library was prepared. TCRdb ran MiXCR on the PCR reads and lists one entry per CDR3 protein. Of about 170,000 distinct CDR3 sequences listed, 11% are singletons. The input for sequencing was PBMCs, taken before TCRalphabeta/CD19-depleted stem cell transplant. All receptors derive from a boy aged 2 to 9 with acute myeloid leukemia, due to receive a stem cell transplant.

The chain uses TRBV15 and TRBJ2-1; possible D gene TRBD2, 5 bases. The germline V and J ends were trimmed by 7 bases and 4 bases, with 20 bases remaining between them. The CDR3 runs 16 residues. Germline loops: CDR1 LNHNV, CDR2 YYDKDF (reference sequence). DNA for the CDR3: TGTGCCACCATCCGCACACCGAGCGGTGAATACAATGAGCAGTTCTTC. As protein: CATIRTPSGEYNEQFF.

This clonotype was seen repeatedly, ten times or more. The chain links TRBV20-1 to TRBJ1-2; 9 bases fit TRBD1. Germline loops: CDR1 DFQATT, CDR2 SNEGSKA (reference sequence). The J segment lost 6 bases and the V segment lost 1 base, leaving 9 bases of the junction unmatched. The CDR3 runs 15 residues. The DNA of the CDR3 is TGCAGTGCTAGAGCCGGGACAGGGAGGGAGGATGGCTACACCTTC. This encodes CSARAGTGREDGYTF.

This clonotype was seen repeatedly, ten times or more. The chain combines TRBV20-1 with TRBJ1-2; D possibly corresponds to TRBD1 (5 bases). The CDR3 has 13 residues. Per the germline V gene, CDR1 is DFQATT and CDR2 is SNEGSKA (reference sequence). The V and J ends lost 5 bases and 0 bases respectively, with 10 bases between them. The CDR3 sequence: CSAYDRTNYGYTF. The CDR3 DNA sequence: TGCAGTGCTTACGACAGAACTAACTATGGCTACACCTTC.

This clonotype was seen many times. This sequence joins TRBV20-1 and TRBJ2-3; weak D call: TRBD2 (6 bases). Germline V gene lookup returns CDR1 DFQATT and CDR2 SNEGSKA (reference sequence). The CDR3 is 14 residues long. Trimming took 1 base from V and 8 from J, leaving 16 bases between them. The CDR3 region is CSARGEVQTLTQYF. DNA for the CDR3: TGCAGTGCTAGAGGGGAGGTTCAAACGCTTACGCAGTATTTT.

This clonotype was counted at least ten times. The V call is TRBV20-1, the J call TRBJ2-1, with D possibly TRBD2 on 6 matching bases. The CDR3 spans 14 residues. Per germline, CDR1 DFQATT and CDR2 SNEGSKA (reference sequence). The V end lost 6 bases, the J end lost 5 bases, and 17 bases lay between the germline ends. This CDR3 reads CSAPPRGTHNEQFF. The CDR3 DNA reads TGCAGTGCCCCCCCGCGGGGAACCCACAATGAGCAGTTCTTC.

The rearrangement links TRBV5-4 to TRBJ2-6; no clear D gene. Trimming cost V 5 bases and J 1 base, with 10 bases left between them. The CDR3 loop spans 15 amino acids. Germline values: CDR1 SGHNT, CDR2 YYREEE (reference sequence). CDR3 nucleotides: TGTGCCAGCAGATGGACCCCTTCTGGGGCCAACGTCCTGACTTTC. Its protein product is CASRWTPSGANVLTF.

This clonotype was detected ten times or more. V gene TRBV20-1 combines with J gene TRBJ2-2, with 7 bases lining up with TRBD1. V lost 3 bases, J lost 6 bases, and 7 bases stayed unmatched. The CDR3 loop spans 14 amino acids. The germline CDR1 and CDR2 sequences are DFQATT and SNEGSKA (reference sequence). CDR3 sequence: CSASSPTGSGELFF. CDR3 in DNA: TGCAGTGCTAGTAGCCCGACAGGGTCCGGGGAGCTGTTTTTT.

This clonotype was seen ten or more times. The V and J genes are TRBV7-8 and TRBJ1-4, with D hard to call. The germline gives CDR1 SGHVS, CDR2 FQNEAQ. CDR3 length: 16 residues. V shed 9 bases and J shed 4 bases, with 21 bases lying between them. CDR3 region: CASNPARRTFNEKLFF. As DNA, the CDR3 is TGTGCCAGTAACCCGGCGAGGCGAACCTTTAATGAAAAACTGTTTTTT.

This clonotype came up many times. The chain joins TRBV20-1 to TRBJ2-3; TRBD1 aligns across 8 bases. The trim removed 5 bases at V and 5 bases at J, leaving 18 bases unmatched. In germline, CDR1 is DFQATT, CDR2 SNEGSKA (reference sequence). The CDR3 runs to 17 residues. In DNA, the CDR3 is TGCAGTGCTTACTTCACGACATGGACAGGGTCTATAGATACGCAGTATTTT. Its protein is CSAYFTTWTGSIDTQYF.

This clonotype was detected only once. A read error may explain this, as a much larger clone is one base away. This rearrangement joins TRBV20-1 to TRBJ2-1; a possible D gene is TRBD2 (5 bases). Germline V gives CDR1 DFQATT, CDR2 SNEGSKA (reference sequence). The length of the CDR3 is 15 residues. The CDR3 DNA reads as TGCAGTGCTAGAGATCCCCGGGGTCTCTACAAAGAGCAGTTCTTC. This gives the protein CSARDPRGLYKEQFF.

This clonotype appeared many times. The V and J genes are TRBV4-1 and TRBJ1-5; a weak D match, TRBD1 (5 bases). CDR1 is MGHRA, CDR2 YSYEKL, per germline. The length of the CDR3 is 18 residues. V was trimmed by 7 bases and J by 0 bases, leaving 22 bases between them. The CDR3 nucleotides read TGCGCCAGCATCACCATCAGGCCAGGGAGACCTAGCAATCAGCCCCAGCATTTT. It codes for CASITIRPGRPSNQPQHF.

This clonotype was seen many times. V is TRBV10-3 and J is TRBJ2-1, with TRBD2 identical over 14 bases. This CDR3 contains 17 residues. The V and J ends lost 10 bases and 0 bases, in that order; junction bases with no gene match: 8. In germline, CDR1 is ENHRY, CDR2 SYGVKD. The CDR3 loop reads CATPRTSGGLSYNEQFF. The CDR3 bases are TGTGCCACTCCCAGGACTAGCGGGGGGCTCTCCTACAATGAGCAGTTCTTC.

At least ten counts were recorded for this clonotype. V gene TRBV21-1 combines with J gene TRBJ2-5; TRBD1 is the table's D call and was not checked against the DNA. TRBV21-1 is a pseudogene. This CDR3 has 13 amino acids. CDR3 in DNA: TGTGCCAGCTGGGCCAGGATGGACATGGCCCAGTACTTC. It yields the protein CASWARMDMAQYF.

The table lists this clonotype with many counts. The chain combines TRBV9 with TRBJ2-2; 7 bases fit TRBD1. This CDR3 contains 14 residues. The germline CDR1 and CDR2 sequences are SGDLS and YYNGEE. The V gene end was trimmed by 1 base and the J gene end by 4 bases; junction bases not matched to a gene: 1. The CDR3 loop reads CASSVTGVTGELFF. CDR3 DNA: TGTGCCAGCAGCGTAACAGGGGTCACCGGGGAGCTGTTTTTT. The full variable domain, rest sourced from reference TRBV9 and TRBJ2-2, is DSGVTQTPKHLITATGQRVTLRCSPRSGDLSVYWYQQSLDQGLQFLIQYYNGEERAKGNILERFSAQQFPDLHSELNLSSLELGDSALYFCASSVTGVTGELFFGEGSRLTVL.

The table lists this clonotype with many counts. Here the CDR3 DNA reads TGCGCCAGCAGCTTGGAGGAAGATACGCAGTATTTT. Its protein is CASSLEEDTQYF. The gene calls are TRBV5-1 and TRBJ2-3, with no clear D. The ends were cut back, 0 bases at V and 5 bases at J, with 4 bases in the middle. CDR1 and CDR2 from the germline V gene are SGHRS and YFSETQ. The CDR3 runs to 12 residues.

In this sample, this clonotype turned up many times. This chain joins TRBV9 and TRBJ2-3; 13 nucleotides agree with TRBD2. Trimming cost V 3 bases and J 1 base; bases outside gene matches: 5. Germline V gives CDR1 SGDLS, CDR2 YYNGEE. The CDR3 has 17 amino acids. The CDR3 loop is CASSAPGTSGGTDTQYF. In nucleotides, the CDR3 is TGTGCCAGCAGCGCCCCCGGGACTAGCGGGGGCACAGATACGCAGTATTTT.

This clonotype occurred many times. The chain couples TRBV3-1 to TRBJ2-1; the match to TRBD1 covers 8 bases. The CDR3 totals 15 residues. Germline loops: CDR1 LGHDT, CDR2 YNNKEL (reference sequence). Trimming removed 7 bases from V and 3 bases from J; junction bases left unmatched: 8. The CDR3 DNA reads TGTGCCAGCACCCCAGGGGGCGACGGCTACAATGAGCAGTTCTTC. Translation: CASTPGGDGYNEQFF.

The chain joins TRBV18 to TRBJ1-6; no reliable D call. V was trimmed by 3 bases and J by 8 bases, leaving 8 bases between them. This CDR3 spans 13 amino acids. CDR1 and CDR2 from the germline V gene are KGHSH and LQKENI. This CDR3 is CASSPGLDSPLHF. The CDR3 region has the DNA TGTGCCAGCTCACCGGGGTTGGATTCACCCCTCCACTTT.

This clonotype was detected ten times or more. The chain links TRBV18 to TRBJ1-2; D not certain. Trimming shortened V by 8 bases and J by 3 bases, and 16 bases separated the two germline ends. The CDR3 is made up of 14 amino acids. Per germline, CDR1 KGHSH and CDR2 LQKENI. The CDR3 is CASVSGMSDYGYTF. CDR3 DNA sequence: TGTGCCAGCGTCTCAGGAATGAGTGACTATGGCTACACCTTC.

This clonotype was picked up a small number of times. The CDR3, as DNA: TGCAGTGCTAGAGATTGGACAAGCTACGAGCAGTACTTC. Translating gives CSARDWTSYEQYF. The chain uses TRBV20-1 and TRBJ2-7; perhaps TRBD1 as D (5 bases). V shed 0 bases and J shed 3 bases, with 9 bases lying between them. Germline V gene sequence: CDR1 DFQATT, CDR2 SNEGSKA (reference sequence). The CDR3 sequence is 13 residues long.

This clonotype was recorded at least ten times. The chain has TRBV10-2 and TRBJ2-3, with D hard to call. The CDR3 contains 13 residues. CDR1 and CDR2 (germline): WSHSY, SAAADI. Trimming took off 9 bases at V and 1 base at J, with 11 bases between the two ends. CDR3 protein: CASEAQGTDTQYF. The CDR3 DNA is TGCGCCAGTGAAGCGCAGGGCACAGATACGCAGTATTTT.

This clonotype has a count of ten or more. CDR3 amino acids: CATQTGAANTEAFF. CDR3 DNA: TGTGCCACCCAAACGGGGGCTGCGAACACTGAAGCTTTCTTT. This sequence joins TRBV6-1 and TRBJ1-1; D is possibly TRBD1 (6 bases). Germline CDR1 is MNHNS and CDR2 is SASEGT. The CDR3 is made up of 14 amino acids. Trimming removed 10 bases at V and 1 base at J, with 16 bases between.

This clonotype was detected many times. The V call is TRBV4-1, the J call TRBJ1-2; 11 positions agree with TRBD1. With V trimmed by 0 bases and J by 4 bases, 7 bases remained unmatched. This CDR3 is 17 amino acids long. Germline V gene sequence: CDR1 MGHRA, CDR2 YSYEKL. CDR3 residues: CASSQEDRGPLVYGYTF. CDR3 DNA: TGCGCCAGCAGCCAAGAGGACAGGGGGCCGTTAGTCTATGGCTACACCTTC.

This clonotype was recorded at least ten times. The V call is TRBV28, the J call TRBJ2-3; D not resolved. Germline CDR1 MDHEN, CDR2 SYDVKM. Trimming removed 6 bases at V and 2 bases at J, with 12 bases between. This CDR3 region has 14 residues. CDR3 sequence reads: CASSQLGPTDTQYF. In DNA, the CDR3 is TGTGCCAGCAGCCAGCTAGGTCCCACAGATACGCAGTATTTT. Complete variable domain (other parts from reference TRBV28 and TRBJ2-3): DVKVTQSSRYLVKRTGEKVFLECVQDMDHENMFWYRQDPGLGLRLIYFSYDVKMKEKGDIPEGYSVSREKKERFSLILESASTNQTSMYLCASSQLGPTDTQYFGPGTRLTVL.

The chain combines TRBV20-1 with TRBJ2-7; 7 nucleotides line up with TRBD2. Trimming removed 3 bases from V and 4 bases from J; junction bases left unmatched: 18. This CDR3 is built from 17 residues. Germline assignment: CDR1 DFQATT and CDR2 SNEGSKA (reference sequence). The CDR3: CSARGVRERGTVYEQYF. CDR3 nucleotides: TGCAGTGCTAGGGGCGTCCGGGAGCGGGGTACGGTGTACGAGCAGTACTTC.

The J gene is TRBJ2-3, the V gene TRBV10-2; D not resolved. CDR3 size: 15 residues. Germline V gene lookup returns CDR1 WSHSY and CDR2 SAAADI. V was cut by 2 bases and J by 0 bases, with 9 bases left in between. The CDR3, as DNA: TGCGCCAGCAGTGAGACGTCAGTGAGCACAGATACGCAGTATTTT. Its translation is CASSETSVSTDTQYF.

This clonotype was seen ten or more times. The chain has TRBV19 and TRBJ1-6, with TRBD1 as a possible D gene (6 bases). From germline, CDR1 is LNHDA and CDR2 SQIVND (reference sequence). The CDR3 is 13 residues long. V dropped 7 bases and J dropped 8 bases, with 12 bases sitting between them. CDR3 DNA sequence: TGTGCCAGTAAGAACAGGGTGGATTCACCCCTCCACTTT. Its protein product is CASKNRVDSPLHF.

Many counts were recorded for this clonotype. V gene TRBV28 combines with J gene TRBJ2-1; 10 nucleotides match TRBD2. CDR3 length equals 16 residues. Germline CDR1 MDHEN, CDR2 SYDVKM. Trimming at V came to 2 bases and at J to 4 bases, leaving 5 bases not matched to a gene. CDR3 DNA: TGTGCCAGCAGTTTAACTCTGACTAGCGGGTACAATGAGCAGTTCTTC. It specifies CASSLTLTSGYNEQFF.

There are many counts of this clonotype. The rearrangement uses TRBV5-1 and TRBJ1-1; D uncertain. The CDR3 has 12 residues. The V gene's germline CDR1 is SGHRS and CDR2 YFSETQ. V lost 0 bases and J 10 bases, leaving 10 bases between the germline ends. CDR3 region: CASSLVRNTAFF. In nucleotides, the CDR3 is TGCGCCAGCAGCTTGGTCAGGAATACAGCTTTCTTT. The entire variable domain, with the rest obtained from reference TRBV5-1 and TRBJ1-1, is as follows: KAGVTQTPRYLIKTRGQQVTLSCSPISGHRSVSWYQQTPGQGLQFLFEYFSETQRNKGNFPGRFSGRQFSNSRSEMNVSTLELGDSALYLCASSLVRNTAFFGQGTRLTVV.

As to this clonotype: This may be a read error, as it is one base from a much larger clone. V and J are TRBV5-6 and TRBJ2-1, with D perhaps assigned TRBD1 or TRBD2 (5 bases each). CDR1 and CDR2 (germline): SGHDT, YYEEEE. CDR3 length equals 16 residues. The CDR3 bases are TGTGCCTGCAGCTCGGCCACCGGGACCACCTTCTATGAGCAGTTCTTC. It codes for CACSSATGTTFYEQFF.